The sequence of this T cell receptor beta chain was determined in a study of blood T cell repertoires in COVID-19. Study at large: Material from acute and convalescent COVID-19 was sourced from the United States, Italy and Spain. From T cells, B-cell-depleted T cells, or PBMCs came the material, which was cDNA or gDNA.

The CDR3 contains 16 residues. The germline V gene encodes CDR1 SGDLS and CDR2 YYNGEE. J lost 7 bases, V lost 3 bases, and 15 bases had no gene match. Study processing details: Estimates of nucleated cell counts were drawn from the amplification of reference gene primers. This table comes from immunoSEQ multiplex PCR, and its TCRdb copy is limited to in-frame clones, with some not included. Clone size and V and J calls were adopted from that table, with D and trimming inferred from the DNA. This sample has about 180,000 clones, with approximately 83% found just once. The receptor's source is a human donor with active or convalescent COVID-19. The donor label of this sample is uncertain. The sample taken for sequencing was peripheral blood. The V call is TRBV9, the J call TRBJ2-7, with 8 bases lining up with TRBD2. The CDR3 DNA reads TGTGCCAGCAGCGCCGGGGGGGCGCAGGGTTTGCAGGAGCAGTACTTC. This codes for CASSAGGAQGLQEQYF.